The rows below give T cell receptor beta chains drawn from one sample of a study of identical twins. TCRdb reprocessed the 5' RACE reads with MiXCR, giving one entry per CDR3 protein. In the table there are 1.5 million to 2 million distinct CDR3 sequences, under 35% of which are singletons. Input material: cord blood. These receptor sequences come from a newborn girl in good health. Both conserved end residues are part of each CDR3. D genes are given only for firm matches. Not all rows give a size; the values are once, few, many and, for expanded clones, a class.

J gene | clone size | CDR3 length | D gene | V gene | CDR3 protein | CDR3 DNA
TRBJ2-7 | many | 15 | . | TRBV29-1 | CSVVGLAGSSYEQYF | TGCAGCGTTGTAGGGCTAGCTGGGAGCTCCTACGAGCAGTACTTC
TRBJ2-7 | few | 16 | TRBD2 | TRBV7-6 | CASSSGLDRPDYEQYF | TGTGCCAGCAGCTCCGGACTAGACCGACCTGACTACGAGCAGTACTTC
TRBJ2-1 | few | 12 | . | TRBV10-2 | CASSILINEQFF | TGCGCCAGCAGTATCCTCATCAATGAGCAGTTCTTC
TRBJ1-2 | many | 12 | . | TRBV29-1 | CSVGGGDYGYTF | TGCAGCGTTGGCGGCGGGGACTATGGCTACACCTTC
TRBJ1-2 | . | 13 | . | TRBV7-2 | CASSPTQNYGYTF | TGTGCCAGCAGCCCGACACAAAACTATGGCTACACCTTC
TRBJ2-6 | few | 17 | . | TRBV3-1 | CASSHLVRHSGANVLTF | TGTGCCAGCAGCCATCTCGTCCGACACTCTGGGGCCAACGTCCTGACTTTC
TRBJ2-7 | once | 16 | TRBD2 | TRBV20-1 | CSARGPGLPSSDEQYF | TGCAGTGCTAGAGGCCCGGGACTACCCAGCAGCGATGAGCAGTACTTC
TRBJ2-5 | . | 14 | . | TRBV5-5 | CASSFYRDQETQYF | TGTGCCAGCAGCTTTTACAGGGACCAAGAGACCCAGTACTTC
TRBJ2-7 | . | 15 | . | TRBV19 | CASSRVVGVLYEQYF | TGTGCCAGTAGTAGGGTAGTAGGCGTGCTCTACGAGCAGTACTTC
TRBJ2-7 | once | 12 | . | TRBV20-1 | CSAIDSINEQYF | TGCAGTGCTATAGATAGCATCAATGAGCAGTACTTC
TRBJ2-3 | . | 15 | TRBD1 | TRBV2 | CASAEGGLGTDTQYF | TGTGCCAGCGCGGAAGGGGGCCTTGGCACAGATACGCAGTATTTT
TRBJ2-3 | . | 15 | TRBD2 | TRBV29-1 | CSVVRAGDGADTQYF | TGCAGCGTTGTAAGAGCGGGAGACGGGGCAGATACGCAGTATTTT
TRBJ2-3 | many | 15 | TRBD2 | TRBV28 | CASSFRSSGRPTQYF | TGTGCCAGCAGTTTTAGGAGTAGCGGGAGACCGACGCAGTATTTT
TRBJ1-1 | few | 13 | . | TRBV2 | CASSKDMNTEAFF | TGTGCCAGCAGCAAGGACATGAACACTGAAGCTTTCTTT
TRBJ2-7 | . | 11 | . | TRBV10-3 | CAIRQAYEQYF | TGTGCCATCAGGCAAGCCTACGAGCAGTACTTC
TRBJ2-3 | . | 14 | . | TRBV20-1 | CSARRGGPGDTQYF | TGCAGTGCTAGGAGGGGGGGGCCGGGAGATACGCAGTATTTT
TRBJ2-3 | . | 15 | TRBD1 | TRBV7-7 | CASSLKAGGRDTQYF | TGTGCCAGCAGCTTGAAGGCAGGGGGCAGAGATACGCAGTATTTT
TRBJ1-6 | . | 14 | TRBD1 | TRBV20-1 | CSVNLGQGGSPLHF | TGCAGTGTTAACCTGGGACAGGGAGGTTCACCCCTCCACTTT
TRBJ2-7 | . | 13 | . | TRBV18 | CASSGDPPYEQYF | TGTGCCAGCTCAGGGGACCCCCCCTACGAGCAGTACTTC
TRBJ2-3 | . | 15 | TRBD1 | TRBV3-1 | CTSSWGTGYSDTQYF | TGTACCAGCAGCTGGGGGACAGGGTATTCAGATACGCAGTATTTT
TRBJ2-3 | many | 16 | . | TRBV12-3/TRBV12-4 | CASSLAWGQSTDTQYF | TGTGCCAGCAGTTTAGCCTGGGGGCAGTCCACAGATACGCAGTATTTT
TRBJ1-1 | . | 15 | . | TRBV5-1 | CASSFLPRENTEAFF | TGCGCCAGCAGCTTTTTACCCAGAGAGAACACTGAAGCTTTCTTT
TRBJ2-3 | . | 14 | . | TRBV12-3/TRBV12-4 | CASSWGVGTDTQYF | TGTGCCAGCAGTTGGGGGGTCGGCACAGATACGCAGTATTTT
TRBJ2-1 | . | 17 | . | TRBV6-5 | CASSYSTGISGLGREFF | TGTGCCAGCAGTTACTCAACCGGGATTAGCGGTTTAGGGAGAGAGTTCTTC
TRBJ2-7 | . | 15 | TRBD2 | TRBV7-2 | CASSLRTSVTYEQYF | TGTGCCAGCAGCTTAAGGACTAGCGTTACCTACGAGCAGTACTTC
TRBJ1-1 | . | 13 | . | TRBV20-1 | CSARWGGNTEAFF | TGCAGTGCTCGGTGGGGGGGGAACACTGAAGCTTTCTTT
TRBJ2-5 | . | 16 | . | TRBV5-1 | CASSLAPGTLQETQYF | TGCGCCAGCAGCTTGGCCCCCGGGACCCTCCAAGAGACCCAGTACTTC
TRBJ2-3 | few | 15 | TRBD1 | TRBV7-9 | CASSIRTGGTDTQYF | TGTGCCAGCAGCATAAGGACAGGGGGCACAGATACGCAGTATTTT
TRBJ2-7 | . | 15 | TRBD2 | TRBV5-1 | CASSFRGLAGDEQYF | TGCGCCAGCAGCTTTCGGGGACTAGCGGGGGACGAGCAGTACTTC
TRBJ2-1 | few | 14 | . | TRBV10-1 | CASSEEGLQNEQFF | TGCGCCAGCAGTGAGGAAGGTTTGCAAAATGAGCAGTTCTTC
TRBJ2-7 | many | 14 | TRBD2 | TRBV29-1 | CSVVGGDLSYEQYF | TGCAGCGTTGTGGGAGGGGATCTCTCCTACGAGCAGTACTTC
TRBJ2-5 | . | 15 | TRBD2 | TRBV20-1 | CSARVGLAAYNEQYF | TGCAGTGCTAGAGTGGGACTAGCGGCCTACAATGAGCAGTACTTC
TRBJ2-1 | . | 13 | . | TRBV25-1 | CASSADSHNEQFF | TGTGCCAGCAGTGCTGACAGTCACAATGAGCAGTTCTTC
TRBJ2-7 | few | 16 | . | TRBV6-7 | CASSYSAETGLNEQYF | TGTGCCAGCAGTTACTCGGCCGAGACGGGCCTCAACGAGCAGTACTTC
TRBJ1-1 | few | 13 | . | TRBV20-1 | CSARDLGVLTAFF | TGCAGTGCTAGAGATCTCGGGGTCTTAACGGCTTTCTTT
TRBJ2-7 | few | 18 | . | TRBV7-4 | CASSLGELCSYSSYEQYF | TGTGCCAGCAGCTTAGGCGAACTATGTTCGTACAGCTCCTACGAGCAGTACTTC
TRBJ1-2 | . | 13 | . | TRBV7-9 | CASSFGTVLGYTF | TGTGCCAGCAGTTTTGGGACCGTCTTGGGCTACACCTTC
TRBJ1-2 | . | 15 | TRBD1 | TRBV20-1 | CSARDGTGINYGYTF | TGCAGTGCTAGGGACGGGACAGGGATAAACTATGGCTACACCTTC
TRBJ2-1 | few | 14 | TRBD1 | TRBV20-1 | CSARSPTGYNEQFF | TGCAGTGCTAGATCCCCGACAGGGTACAATGAGCAGTTCTTC
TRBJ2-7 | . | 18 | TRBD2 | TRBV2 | CASSGESKLARSYNEQYF | TGTGCCAGCAGTGGGGAGTCTAAACTAGCGCGCTCCTACAATGAGCAGTACTTC
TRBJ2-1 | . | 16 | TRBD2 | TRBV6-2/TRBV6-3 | CASSPSGAPSYDEQFF | TGTGCCAGCAGCCCTAGCGGGGCTCCATCCTACGATGAGCAGTTCTTC
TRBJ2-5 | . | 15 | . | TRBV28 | CAGSLNGQNEETQYF | TGTGCCGGCAGTTTAAACGGACAGAATGAAGAGACCCAGTACTTC
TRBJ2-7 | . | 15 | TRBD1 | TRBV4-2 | CASSQGQGRSYEQYF | TGTGCCAGCAGCCAAGGACAGGGGCGTTCCTACGAGCAGTACTTC
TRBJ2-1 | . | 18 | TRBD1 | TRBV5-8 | CASSSGDRATGRTNEQFF | TGTGCCAGCAGTTCCGGGGACAGGGCGACCGGGAGGACGAATGAGCAGTTCTTC
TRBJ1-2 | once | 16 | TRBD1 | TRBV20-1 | CSATTGTGVSNYGYTF | TGCAGTGCCACAACCGGGACAGGGGTTTCTAACTATGGCTACACCTTC
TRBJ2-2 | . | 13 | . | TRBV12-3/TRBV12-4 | CASSQGITGELFF | TGTGCCAGCAGTCAGGGGATCACCGGGGAGCTGTTTTTT
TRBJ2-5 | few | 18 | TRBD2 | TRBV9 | CASSVAKGTSGPQETQYF | TGTGCCAGCAGCGTAGCTAAGGGGACTAGCGGACCTCAAGAGACCCAGTACTTC
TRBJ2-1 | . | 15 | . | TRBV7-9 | CASSRSSSSYNEQFF | TGTGCCAGCAGTCGTAGTTCCAGCTCCTACAATGAGCAGTTCTTC
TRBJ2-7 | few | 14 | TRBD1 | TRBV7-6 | CASSFTTGTYEQYF | TGTGCCAGCAGCTTTACGACAGGGACCTACGAGCAGTACTTC
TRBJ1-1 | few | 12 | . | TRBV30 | CAWSVQGTEAFF | TGTGCCTGGAGTGTACAGGGCACTGAAGCTTTCTTT
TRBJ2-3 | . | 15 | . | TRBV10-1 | CASSEAGQTTDTQYF | TGCGCCAGCAGTGAGGCGGGACAGACCACAGATACGCAGTATTTT
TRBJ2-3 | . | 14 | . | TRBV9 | CAGKAGHLTDTQYF | TGTGCCGGCAAGGCAGGACACCTCACAGATACGCAGTATTTT
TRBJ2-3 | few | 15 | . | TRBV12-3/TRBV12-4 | CASSPRAGYTDTQYF | TGTGCCAGCAGTCCTCGGGCGGGGTACACAGATACGCAGTATTTT
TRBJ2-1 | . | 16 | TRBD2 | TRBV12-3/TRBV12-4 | CASSNRLAGHYNEQFF | TGTGCCAGCAGTAACCGACTAGCGGGGCACTACAATGAGCAGTTCTTC
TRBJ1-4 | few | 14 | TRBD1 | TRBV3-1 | CASSYRQGGEKLFF | TGTGCCAGCAGCTACCGACAGGGTGGAGAAAAACTGTTTTTT
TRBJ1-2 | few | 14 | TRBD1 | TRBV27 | CASSLWPGGYGYTF | TGTGCCAGCAGTTTATGGCCAGGGGGCTATGGCTACACCTTC
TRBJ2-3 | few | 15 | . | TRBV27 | CASSLFLRGTDTQYF | TGTGCCAGCAGTCTATTCCTCAGGGGTACAGATACGCAGTATTTT
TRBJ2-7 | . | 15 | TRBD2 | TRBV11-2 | CASSLGTSTSYEQYF | TGTGCCAGCAGCTTAGGGACTAGTACCTCCTACGAGCAGTACTTC
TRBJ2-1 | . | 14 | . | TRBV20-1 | CSARDRGARNEQFF | TGCAGTGCTAGAGATCGGGGGGCAAGGAATGAGCAGTTCTTC